The rows below give T cell receptor beta chains drawn from one sample of a study of CD8 T cells in ankylosing spondylitis. One entry per CDR3 protein, called by TCRdb with MiXCR from the 5' RACE reads. Here the sample spans 290,000 or so distinct CDR3 sequences, less than 25% being singletons. Sample: blood, either unsorted or a sorted T cell fraction (not recorded which). Source of these receptors: a female donor with ankylosing spondylitis or in good health (not recorded which). The CDR3 runs from the conserved cysteine through the conserved F or W. The D gene is left open where the match is weak. Clone size is stated in some rows and not others, as once, few, many or a class when expanded.

d_call,v_call,j_call,clone_size,cdr3_nt,cdr3_aa
TRBD1,TRBV7-2,TRBJ1-2,few,TGTGCCAGCAGCTTAAACAGGGGCTATGGCTACACCTTC,CASSLNRGYGYTF
-,TRBV7-9,TRBJ1-5,-,TGTGCCAGCAGCTTAGATGGTCAGGGAGGTCAGCCCCAGCATTTT,CASSLDGQGGQPQHF
-,TRBV23-1,TRBJ2-1,few,TGCGCCAGCAGTCAAGAGACACCAGACATCAATGAGCAGTTCTTC,CASSQETPDINEQFF
TRBD2,TRBV3-1,TRBJ2-7,many,TGTGCCAGCAGTAAAGGACTAGCGGGAGGAGAGTACGAGCAGTACTTC,CASSKGLAGGEYEQYF
TRBD2,TRBV4-3,TRBJ2-1,few,TGCGCCAGCAGCCAGTTAGCGGGAGGGCTTGGGGAGCAGTTCTTC,CASSQLAGGLGEQFF
TRBD1,TRBV29-1,TRBJ2-1,many,TGCAGCGCCGTCGGGACAGGGTATCAGAATGAGCAGTTCTTC,CSAVGTGYQNEQFF
-,TRBV7-9,TRBJ1-1,-,TGTGCCAGCAGCCGAGGGGCGCTGAACACTGAAGCTTTCTTT,CASSRGALNTEAFF
-,TRBV27,TRBJ1-1,few,TGTGCCAGCAGAACAGGAATAAACGAGGCTTTCTTT,CASRTGINEAFF
-,TRBV11-2,TRBJ2-4,-,TGTGCCAGCAGACTTCGACCTGGAAACATTCAGTACTTC,CASRLRPGNIQYF
TRBD1,TRBV27,TRBJ2-2,-,TGTGCCAGCAGTCTTATCCCCAGGACAGGTGGAGGAGGGGAGCTGTTTTTT,CASSLIPRTGGGGELFF